This T cell receptor beta chain was profiled in a study of T-cell reconstitution after alpha-beta-depleted transplantation in children. Study outcomes and limitations: Hyperexpanded clones declined; after one year, newly produced T cells mostly supplied diversity. Reports say that about two months after transplant, the alpha-beta T cells came out of several hundred graft clones that had expanded. Surviving recipient T cells and intrathymic progenitors accounted for some patients' high TCRbeta diversity at day 60.

TCRbeta library construction was performed incorporating unique molecular identifiers. One entry per CDR3 protein results from TCRdb running MiXCR on the PCR reads. This sample has 98,000 or so distinct CDR3 sequences; under 25% occur once, and the top ten carry roughly a fifth. At least ten counts were recorded for this clonotype. Its antigen is not identified. Relative to the germline gene, one junction end is altered; a read error may explain this. This CDR3 is 14 amino acids long. CDR1 SGHRS and CDR2 YFSETQ come from the germline V gene. The chain links TRBV5-1 to TRBJ2-1, with 8 positions matching TRBD2. The sample was PBMCs, taken before TCRalphabeta/CD19-depleted stem cell transplant. This sequence was found in a boy younger than 10 with acute lymphoblastic leukemia, due to receive a stem cell transplant. The DNA for the CDR3 is TGCGCCAGCAGATTGGGACTAGGATCCAATGAGCAGTTCTTC. Residues: CASRLGLGSNEQFF.